This TCR beta chain is from a study of T-cell memory formation after mild COVID-19. Notes on the study in general: The main location of contracting CD4+ clones was CM and EM, and that of contracting CD8+ clones was EMRA.

Via MiXCR, TCRdb re-called the 5' RACE reads, giving one row per CDR3 protein. The data contain 170,000 or so distinct CDR3 sequences, around 30% of them seen just once; the ten biggest clones take up more than 10%. V was cut by 5 bases and J by 0 bases, with 12 bases left in between. This CDR3 contains 15 residues. Germline CDR1 and CDR2: KGHSH and LQKENI. About this clonotype itself: Its matching antigen is unknown.

The sequenced sample consisted of PBMCs or a T cell subset sorted from them (not recorded which). This receptor was taken from an adult woman who had mild COVID-19 (a few samples of this study predate the infection). Cell type and time point are not known. The chain is built from TRBV18 and TRBJ2-3; D may correspond to TRBD1 or TRBD2 (6 bases each). CDR3 in DNA: TGTGCCAGCTCAACACGGGGGCCCAGCACAGATACGCAGTATTTT. Amino acid sequence: CASSTRGPSTDTQYF.